This T cell receptor beta chain was recorded in a study of shared clonotypes between healthy human individuals. Overall study: Each donor had three CD4 naive, three CD4 memory, two CD8 naive and one CD8 memory plate.

Sequencing was performed with immunoSEQ multiplex PCR; in TCRdb, only in-frame clones are kept and a portion is missing. The repertoire holds over 950,000 clones, about 72% seen once, with over 0.8% in the top ten. The germline gives CDR1 MNHNY, CDR2 SVGAGI (reference sequence). The CDR3 is made up of 12 amino acids. The V and J ends lost 2 bases and 8 bases respectively, with 9 bases between them. This TCR was sampled from a man younger than 35 in good health. Some clones in this sample may be carry-over from other donors' samples. The sequenced material came from memory CD4+ T cells from PBMCs. The subset is: CD45RA-negative fraction. The chain employs TRBV6-6 and TRBJ1-2; D unresolved. The CDR3 spells CASSYAAGGYTF. The CDR3 DNA reads as TGTGCCAGCAGTTACGCCGCCGGGGGCTACACCTTC.